Listed below are T cell receptor beta chains from one sample, sequenced in a study of blood T cell repertoires in COVID-19. Data came from immunoSEQ multiplex PCR; TCRdb stores just in-frame clones and leaves some out. The sample contains approximately 100,000 clones, 89% of which appear only once. Sequences were obtained from peripheral blood. These receptors came from a woman aged 55-70 years with acute or convalescent COVID-19. CDR3s include the opening cysteine and the closing phenylalanine or tryptophan. The D gene is left open where the match is weak. Part of the rows lack a size; the others show once, few, many or a class for expanded clones.

size	V	D	J	CDR3	DNA
NA	TRBV29-1	NA	TRBJ2-2	CSVGGRKGNTGELFF	TGCAGCGTTGGAGGGCGGAAAGGGAACACCGGGGAGCTGTTTTTT
NA	TRBV28	TRBD1	TRBJ1-1	CASSSRQGMNTEAFF	TGTGCCAGCAGTTCAAGACAGGGGATGAACACTGAAGCTTTCTTT
few	TRBV3-1/TRBV3-2	NA	TRBJ2-7	CASQALEGYEQYF	TGTGCCAGCCAGGCCCTGGAGGGCTACGAGCAGTACTTC
NA	TRBV29-1	TRBD2	TRBJ2-5	CSVKREGRSTQYF	TGCAGCGTTAAGCGGGAGGGCCGTTCGACCCAGTACTTC
NA	TRBV6-5	TRBD1	TRBJ1-5	CASSPGQLSNQPQHF	TGTGCCAGCAGCCCGGGACAGCTTAGCAATCAGCCCCAGCATTTT
NA	TRBV19	TRBD1	TRBJ2-5	CASKTGYSGETQYF	TGTGCCAGCAAGACAGGGTACTCGGGGGAGACCCAGTACTTC
NA	TRBV30	TRBD2	TRBJ2-3	CAWSNGLAAAGGTQYF	TGTGCCTGGAGTAACGGACTAGCGGCGGCCGGGGGTACGCAGTATTTT
NA	TRBV7-9	NA	TRBJ1-6	CASSLPGGSESYNSPLHF	TGTGCCAGCAGCTTGCCCGGCGGGTCGGAGTCCTATAATTCACCCCTCCACTTT
NA	TRBV5-1	NA	TRBJ1-3	CASSLDRAGSGNTIYF	TGCGCCAGCAGCTTGGACAGGGCTGGCTCTGGAAACACCATATATTTT
NA	TRBV19	NA	TRBJ1-5	CASSIGRNSNQPQHF	TGTGCCAGTAGTATAGGCAGGAATAGCAATCAGCCCCAGCATTTT